Included here is one T cell receptor (beta chain) sequence, with context. Sequencing was performed with immunoSEQ multiplex PCR; in TCRdb, only in-frame clones are kept and a portion is missing. The data show roughly 510,000 clones, 87% seen once. The data stem from a study of Ad26.COV2.S vaccination and SARS-CoV-2 variants. V lost 3 bases and J 5 bases, leaving 15 bases between the germline ends. Germline loops: CDR1 SGHRS, CDR2 YFSETQ. This CDR3 contains 15 residues. Treatment here: approximately 18 received Ad26.COV2.S at low or high dose, single or two shots; 5 received placebo; per-sample allocation not given. Material that was analyzed had been drawn on day 63 after the first vaccine or placebo injection.

The genes are TRBV5-1 and TRBJ2-1, with TRBD1 as a possible D gene (6 bases). The input for sequencing was peripheral blood, taken in a trial of Ad26.COV2.S vaccine versus placebo. This clonotype originated in a person between 18 and 60 years old who received the Ad26.COV2.S COVID-19 vaccine or a placebo. The CDR3 nucleotides read TGCGCCAGCAGCTGGGACACTAGAGTCGACAATGAGCAGTTCTTC. Amino acid sequence: CASSWDTRVDNEQFF.